The entry below gives a single TCR beta chain sequence along with its context. CDR3 length equals 12 residues. Trimming removed 0 bases at V and 0 bases at J, with 3 bases between. The V gene's germline CDR1 is GTSNPN and CDR2 SVGIG (reference sequence). The data belong to a study of control samples from healthy donors and cancer patients. The repertoire was sequenced with immunoSEQ multiplex PCR; TCRdb's copy has only in-frame clones and lacks some. The sample contains 100,000 to 150,000 clones, 92% of which appear only once. This sequence was found in a woman between 50 and 59 years old in good health. Sequencing used blood. The gene calls are TRBV30 and TRBJ2-7, with D hard to call. CDR3 nucleotides: TGTGCCTGGAGTGTACACTCCTACGAGCAGTACTTC. This sequence encodes CAWSVHSYEQYF.